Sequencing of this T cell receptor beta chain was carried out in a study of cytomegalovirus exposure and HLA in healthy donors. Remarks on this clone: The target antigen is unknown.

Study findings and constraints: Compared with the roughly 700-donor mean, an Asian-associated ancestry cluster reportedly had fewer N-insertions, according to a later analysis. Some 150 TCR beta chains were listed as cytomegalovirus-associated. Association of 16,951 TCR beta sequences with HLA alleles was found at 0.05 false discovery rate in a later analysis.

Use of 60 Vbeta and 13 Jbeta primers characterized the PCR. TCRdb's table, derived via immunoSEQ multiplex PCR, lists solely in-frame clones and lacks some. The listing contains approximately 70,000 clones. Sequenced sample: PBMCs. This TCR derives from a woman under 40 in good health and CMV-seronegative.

The CDR3 is CASSPRERGVTGELFF. In DNA form, the CDR3 reads TGTGCCAGCAGCCCCCGGGAGCGGGGGGTTACCGGGGAGCTGTTTTTT. The V gene is TRBV5-6, the J gene TRBJ2-2; 9 nucleotides line up with TRBD2. Germline CDR1 reads SGHDT; CDR2 reads YYEEEE. Trimming at V came to 4 bases and at J to 5 bases, leaving 9 bases not matched to a gene. The CDR3 totals 16 residues.